This T cell receptor (beta chain) was sequenced for a study of neoadjuvant anti-PD-1 for oral cavity cancer. Study background: Around day 43, patients without progression received a fourth nivolumab dose before surgery.

With V trimmed by 9 bases and J by 6 bases, 9 bases remained unmatched. Germline V gives CDR1 SNHLY, CDR2 FYNNEI. The CDR3 contains 13 residues. Analysis of PBMCs was direct, with no culture step. The assay was immunoSEQ multiplex PCR, and TCRdb's table has in-frame clones only and misses some. Here the sample spans 70,000 to 95,000 clones, less than 85% being singletons. General study findings and limits: Treg/Th17 ratio rose with pretreatment blood and fell with post-treatment tumor TCRbeta clonality.

Worth noting for this clone: Its matching antigen is unknown.

V is TRBV2 and J is TRBJ1-1; 8 positions agree with TRBD1. The receptor comes from a person between 40 and 85 years old with oral cavity squamous cell carcinoma. This material consisted of PBMCs, taken before nivolumab (anti-PD-1) treatment. DNA for the CDR3: TGTGCCAGTTGGGTCGTGACAGGGGCTGAAGCTTTCTTT. As protein: CASWVVTGAEAFF.